This T cell receptor (beta chain) was documented in a study of cytomegalovirus exposure and HLA in healthy donors. General study findings and limits: Only CMV serostatus was available as immune exposure information. The authors assumed roughly uniform sequencing depth across donors for presence/absence analyses. An analysis was carried out later, and it reportedly showed fewer N-insertions in an Asian-associated ancestry cluster than the approximately 610-donor mean.

With regard to this clone: Antigen unknown.

A multiplex PCR was run with 60 Vbeta primers and 13 Jbeta primers. The authors' processing: There were about 86 million unique TCR beta chains by a later count, and approximately 12 million of them were shared. Profiled with immunoSEQ multiplex PCR; TCRdb holds only in-frame clones, not every one. V and J calls plus clone size are reproduced from that table; the DNA served to infer D and trimming. The sample lists 98,000 or so clones, 78% occurring once. This TCR was recovered from a woman aged 40 to 49 in good health and CMV-seronegative. Sequences were obtained from PBMCs.

The CDR3 spells CASSLNTGFPYNEQFF. The DNA for the CDR3 is TGTGCCAGCAGCTTAAACACGGGTTTCCCCTACAATGAGCAGTTCTTC. The genes are TRBV7-9 and TRBJ2-1; D is uncertain. This CDR3 contains 16 residues. The germline CDR1 and CDR2 sequences are SEHNR and FQNEAQ (reference sequence). V lost 2 bases and J lost 2, with 13 bases in between.